The next 2 T cell receptor beta chains were all read from a single sample in a study of blood T cell repertoires in COVID-19. Assay: immunoSEQ multiplex PCR; the TCRdb copy retains only in-frame clones and omits some. This table holds around 150,000 clones, 70% to 90% found once. The specimen sequenced was PBMCs or T cells enriched from blood (not recorded which). These receptors all come from a woman between 45 and 65 years old with acute COVID-19.

This sequence joins TRBV2 and TRBJ2-7, with TRBD2 identical over 10 bases. The ends lost 6 bases at V and 6 bases at J; junction bases unmatched: 8. The CDR3 loop spans 14 amino acids. Germline values: CDR1 SNHLY, CDR2 FYNNEI. CDR3 residues: CASSLSGRVGEQYF. CDR3 nucleotide sequence: TGTGCCAGCAGCCTCAGCGGGAGGGTAGGCGAGCAGTACTTC.

V gene TRBV19 combines with J gene TRBJ2-3, with 10 bases matching TRBD2. Germline V lookup: CDR1 LNHDA, CDR2 SQIVND (reference sequence). J lost 2 bases, V lost 2 bases, and 1 base had no gene match. The CDR3 sequence is 15 residues long. In nucleotides, the CDR3 is TGTGCCAGTAGTATACTAGCGGGGGCCACAGATACGCAGTATTTT. It encodes CASSILAGATDTQYF.